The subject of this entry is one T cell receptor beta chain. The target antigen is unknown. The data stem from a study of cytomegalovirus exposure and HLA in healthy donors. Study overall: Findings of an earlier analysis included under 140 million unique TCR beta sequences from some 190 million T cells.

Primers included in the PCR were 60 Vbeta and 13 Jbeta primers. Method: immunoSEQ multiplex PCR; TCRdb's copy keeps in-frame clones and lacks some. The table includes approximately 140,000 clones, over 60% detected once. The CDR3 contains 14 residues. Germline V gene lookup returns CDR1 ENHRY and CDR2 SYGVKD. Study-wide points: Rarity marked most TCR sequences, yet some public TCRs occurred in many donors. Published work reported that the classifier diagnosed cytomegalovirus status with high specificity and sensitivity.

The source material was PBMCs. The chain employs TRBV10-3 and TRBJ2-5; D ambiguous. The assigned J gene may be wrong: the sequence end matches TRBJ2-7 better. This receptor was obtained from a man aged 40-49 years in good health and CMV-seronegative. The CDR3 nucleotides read TGTGCCATCGGGCAGACCAGCCTGACCCACGAGCAGTACTTC. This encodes CAIGQTSLTHEQYF.